These 6 T cell receptor beta chains were sequenced from one sample in a study of shared clonotypes between healthy human individuals. Clones were read by immunoSEQ multiplex PCR, and TCRdb kept only the in-frame ones, dropping some. The sample shows some 680,000 clones, about three quarters of them seen only once. The specimen was memory CD4+ T cells sorted from blood. The subset: CD45RA-negative fraction. All receptors derive from a woman aged 25 to 39 in good health.

The chain uses TRBV27 and TRBJ1-1; D not certain. V was pared by 7 bases and J by 1 base, with 7 bases between. Germline V lookup: CDR1 MNHEY, CDR2 SMNVEV (reference sequence). The CDR3 has 12 amino acids. CDR3 amino acids: CASNGWNTEAFF. The CDR3 DNA sequence: TGTGCCAGCAATGGGTGGAACACTGAAGCTTTCTTT.

V usage is TRBV6-4 and J usage is TRBJ2-6, with 10 bases aligning to TRBD1. The junction had 13 bases not matched to a gene; V was cut back by 10 bases and J by 4 bases. The germline V gene encodes CDR1 MRHNA and CDR2 SNTAGT. This CDR3 is 17 amino acids long. CDR3 loop: CANRDRGRSSGANVLTF. The CDR3 DNA follows: TGTGCCAACAGGGACAGGGGACGTTCGAGCGGGGCCAACGTCCTGACTTTC.

For this clone: Other DNA sequences from this sample encode an identical CDR3 as well. The V call is TRBV6-6, the J call TRBJ1-4; TRBD1 aligns across 8 bases. The germline CDR1 and CDR2 sequences are MNHNY and SVGAGI (reference sequence). CDR3 size: 15 residues. Trimming at V came to 0 bases and at J to 6 bases, leaving 3 bases not matched to a gene. The CDR3 DNA follows: TGTGCCAGCAGTTACTCCAGGGGACAGGATGAAAAACTGTTTTTT. It is translated as CASSYSRGQDEKLFF.

Regarding this clone: A clone one base away is much larger, so this may be a read error. J is TRBJ2-1 and V is TRBV11-2; maybe TRBD2 (6 bases). V was trimmed by 5 bases and J by 0 bases, leaving 8 bases between them. Germline V gene lookup returns CDR1 SGHAT and CDR2 FQNNGV. The CDR3 totals 14 residues. CDR3 nucleotides: TGTGCCAGCAGCCCCGGGAGCTCCTACAATGAGCAGTTCTTC. This gives the protein CASSPGSSYNEQFF.

The rearrangement uses TRBV28 and TRBJ2-7; perhaps TRBD1 as D (5 bases). This CDR3 is 17 amino acids long. Deletions cut 8 bases from V and 2 bases from J, with 25 bases between. CDR1 MDHEN and CDR2 SYDVKM come from the germline V gene. The CDR3: CASGPDTILARAYEQYF. In nucleotides, the CDR3 is TGTGCCAGCGGGCCGGACACCATTTTGGCCCGAGCCTACGAGCAGTACTTC.

This clone has only one observation. The chain recombines TRBV5-1 with TRBJ2-1, with 11 positions matching TRBD2. The V gene's germline CDR1 is SGHRS and CDR2 YFSETQ. The CDR3 contains 18 residues. J lost 2 bases, V lost 0 bases, and 7 bases had no gene match. In DNA form, the CDR3 reads TGCGCCAGCAGCTTGGATGGGACTAGCGGAGGAGCCTACAATGAGCAGTTCTTC. It translates to CASSLDGTSGGAYNEQFF.